Listed here are 16 T cell receptor beta chains from one sample, sequenced in a study of identical twins. Each CDR3 protein gets one entry after TCRdb re-called the 5' RACE reads with MiXCR. Of about 720,000 distinct CDR3 sequences in the sample, 8% to 9% are singletons; the top ten hold about 0.98%. These data also formed part of another study, on yellow fever vaccine responses in identical twins.

Specimen: PBMCs. These receptors were obtained from a woman between 18 and 29 years old in good health.

This clonotype was counted a few times. This chain joins TRBV30 and TRBJ1-5; 8 nucleotides match TRBD1. This CDR3 contains 14 residues. Losses at the gene ends were 5 bases for V and 7 bases for J; bases not matched to a gene: 10. Per germline, CDR1 GTSNPN and CDR2 SVGIG (reference sequence). CDR3 residues: CAWARTGLGQPQHF. The DNA of the CDR3 is TGTGCCTGGGCAAGGACAGGGCTAGGCCAGCCCCAGCATTTT.

This chain uses TRBV10-3 with TRBJ1-6, with 10 bases fitting TRBD1. The CDR3 contains 12 residues. The germline CDR1 and CDR2 sequences are ENHRY and SYGVKD. J gave up 8 bases and V 10 bases, and 2 bases lay outside the gene matches. The CDR3: CATGTGDSPLHF. CDR3 DNA sequence: TGTGCCACAGGGACAGGGGATTCACCCCTCCACTTT.

The table lists this clonotype with a few counts. The rearrangement uses TRBV12-3 or TRBV12-4 and TRBJ2-3; D is unclear. The V end lost 4 bases, the J end lost 6 bases, and 14 bases lay between the germline ends. CDR3 length: 14 residues. The CDR3 region is CASSSGPFTDTQYF. As DNA, the CDR3 is TGTGCCAGCAGTTCTGGGCCATTCACTGATACGCAGTATTTT.

The J gene is TRBJ2-2, the V gene TRBV28, with D possibly TRBD1 on 6 matching bases. Germline values: CDR1 MDHEN, CDR2 SYDVKM. V was cut by 2 bases and J by 1 base, with 20 bases left in between. The CDR3 covers 19 residues. The CDR3 reads CASSLPPGQRRMNTGELFF. The CDR3 nucleotides are TGTGCCAGCAGTTTACCGCCGGGACAACGACGTATGAACACCGGGGAGCTGTTTTTT.

V usage is TRBV10-3 and J usage is TRBJ2-7; 9 nucleotides match TRBD1. This CDR3 contains 14 residues. Per germline, CDR1 ENHRY and CDR2 SYGVKD. Trimming removed 2 bases from V and 5 bases from J; junction bases left unmatched: 4. DNA of the CDR3: TGTGCCATCAGTGAGCCGGGACAGGGACACGAGCAGTACTTC. This gives the protein CAISEPGQGHEQYF.

At least ten counts were recorded for this clonotype. The chain couples TRBV9 to TRBJ2-7; D might be TRBD1 (6 bases). The CDR3 has 15 residues. The V gene lost 4 bases and the J gene lost 5 bases, with 19 bases spanning the gap. Germline CDR1 reads SGDLS; CDR2 reads YYNGEE. The DNA for the CDR3 is TGTGCCAGCAGCTCCGGACGCGGAAAGGGGGACGAGCAGTACTTC. The encoded protein is CASSSGRGKGDEQYF.

This clonotype came up a few times. This rearrangement joins TRBV5-6 to TRBJ1-2, with TRBD1 matching over 10 bases. Germline CDR1 is SGHDT and CDR2 is YYEEEE. With 3 bases clipped from V and 8 bases from J, the junction kept 16 bases outside the gene matches. The CDR3 totals 17 residues. CDR3 protein: CASSSGTGASLFGGYTF. The CDR3 nucleotides are TGTGCCAGCAGCTCCGGGACAGGGGCATCCCTTTTCGGAGGCTACACCTTC.

This clonotype was seen more than once but under ten times. V usage is TRBV4-1 and J usage is TRBJ1-1, with D unresolved. V was clipped by 0 bases and J by 4 bases, with 12 bases between them. Germline V gene sequence: CDR1 MGHRA, CDR2 YSYEKL. The CDR3 loop spans 15 amino acids. The CDR3 DNA reads TGCGCCAGCAGCCAAGAAGAGAAGGCGGGCACTGAAGCTTTCTTT. Encoded protein: CASSQEEKAGTEAFF.

In its sample, this clonotype was seen a few times. The rearrangement links TRBV9 to TRBJ2-1; possible D gene TRBD2, 6 bases. This CDR3 is 15 amino acids long. Germline lookup yields CDR1 SGDLS and CDR2 YYNGEE. V gave up 0 bases and J gave up 1 base, with 8 bases separating them. The CDR3 is CASSVAGVSYNEQFF. As DNA, the CDR3 is TGTGCCAGCAGCGTAGCGGGGGTTTCCTACAATGAGCAGTTCTTC.

V gene TRBV7-2 combines with J gene TRBJ1-5, with D unclear. Deletions cut 2 bases from V and 4 bases from J, with 18 bases between. Germline V gene lookup returns CDR1 SGHTA and CDR2 FQGNSA. This CDR3 comprises 17 residues. This chain's CDR3 is CASSLPDGPSGNQPQHF. In DNA form, the CDR3 reads TGTGCCAGCAGCTTACCGGACGGACCTAGCGGTAATCAGCCCCAGCATTTT. The full variable domain, completed using reference TRBV7-2 and TRBJ1-5, is GAGVSQSPSNKVTEKGKDVELRCDPISGHTALYWYRQSLGQGLEFLIYFQGNSAPDKSGLPSDRFSAERTGGSVSTLTIQRTQQEDSAVYLCASSLPDGPSGNQPQHFGDGTRLSIL.

This clonotype was detected only a few times. This chain connects TRBV20-1 to TRBJ2-7; 10 bases agree with TRBD2. The CDR3 is 14 residues long. The V gene end was trimmed by 1 base and the J gene end by 6 bases; junction bases not matched to a gene: 6. Germline V gene lookup returns CDR1 DFQATT and CDR2 SNEGSKA (reference sequence). This CDR3 is CSARGLAGESEQYF. DNA for the CDR3: TGCAGTGCTAGAGGGCTAGCGGGAGAATCCGAGCAGTACTTC.

Many counts were recorded for this clonotype. The chain links TRBV14 to TRBJ1-2; D is unclear. Germline assignment: CDR1 SGHDN and CDR2 FVKESK. The CDR3 loop spans 13 amino acids. Deletions cut 0 bases from V and 8 bases from J, with 10 bases between. CDR3 bases: TGTGCCAGCAGCCAAGATACCGGGTACGGCTACACCTTC. Its translation is CASSQDTGYGYTF.

This clonotype was counted many times. The chain links TRBV29-1 to TRBJ2-3; the D gene is possibly TRBD1 (5 bases). Germline V CDR1 and CDR2: SQVTM, ANQGSEA. Trimming stripped 4 bases from V and 2 bases from J, with 13 bases between. The CDR3 contains 14 residues. The CDR3 region has the DNA TGCAGCGTTGGAAGGGGCGAGCACACAGATACGCAGTATTTT. It translates to CSVGRGEHTDTQYF.

This clonotype has at least ten counts. This chain joins TRBV11-2 and TRBJ2-2, with 8 bases identical to TRBD1. This CDR3 is 17 amino acids long. The germline gives CDR1 SGHAT, CDR2 FQNNGV. The J segment lost 3 bases and the V segment lost 2 bases, leaving 8 bases of the junction unmatched. The CDR3 is CASSLSSQGAYTGELFF. CDR3 DNA: TGTGCCAGCAGCTTAAGCTCCCAGGGGGCATACACCGGGGAGCTGTTTTTT.

The table lists this clonotype with a few counts. Here the CDR3 reads CSARDVSSGIHEQFF. The DNA of the CDR3 is TGCAGTGCTAGAGACGTGTCTAGCGGGATTCATGAGCAGTTCTTC. The chain recombines TRBV20-1 with TRBJ2-1, with 9 positions matching TRBD2. CDR1 DFQATT and CDR2 SNEGSKA come from the germline V gene (reference sequence). The CDR3 length is 15 residues. The ends lost 0 bases at V and 8 bases at J; junction bases unmatched: 8.

Worth noting for this clonotype: The junction does not match germline at one end; this may be a read error. The CDR3 DNA follows: TGCACCAGCAGCCTCACAGGGGAGGTGCAGTTCTTC. Protein: CTSSLTGEVQFF. The rearrangement joins TRBV5-1 to TRBJ2-1; possible D gene TRBD1, 7 bases. The CDR3 extends over 12 amino acids. Per germline, CDR1 SGHRS and CDR2 YFSETQ.